Listed below are T cell receptor beta chains from one sample, sequenced in a study of T-cell reconstitution after alpha-beta-depleted transplantation in children. MiXCR, run by TCRdb on the PCR reads, gives a single entry per CDR3 protein. The table has about 600,000 distinct CDR3 sequences, roughly 13% seen once; the top ten hold approximately 2.1%. The sample here was PBMCs, mostly from graft donor cells, taken 360 days after TCRalphabeta/CD19-depleted stem cell transplant. The source is a male patient younger than 18 who had a stem cell transplant for acute myeloid leukemia, so the T cells may come from the graft donor. Each CDR3 is given with its conserved first and last residue. The D gene is left open where the match is weak. Some rows mark clone size as missing; the rest say once, few, many or name a class of expanded clone.

d_gene	v_gene	abundance	len	j_gene	CDR3nt	CDR3aa
TRBD2	TRBV28	many	19	TRBJ2-1	TGTGCCAGCGGCAAAGATAGTGGGGTTATAGCGGGAGCTTACAATGAGCAGTTCTTC	CASGKDSGVIAGAYNEQFF
TRBD2	TRBV6-1	many	14	TRBJ2-1	TGTGCCAGCAGCACTAGCGGGAGAAGAAATGAGCAGTTCTTC	CASSTSGRRNEQFF
-	TRBV20-1	few	15	TRBJ2-7	TGCAGTGCTAGGCGACCGGAGGTCGCAACCTACGAGCAGTACTTC	CSARRPEVATYEQYF
-	TRBV6-5	few	14	TRBJ1-4	TGTGCCAGCAGTTACGGGATGACGTACGAAAAACTGTTTTTT	CASSYGMTYEKLFF
-	TRBV4-2	once	15	TRBJ2-3	TGTGCCAGCAGCCCAGAGGGGCGGACCACAGATACGCAGTATTTT	CASSPEGRTTDTQYF
TRBD2	TRBV15	many	17	TRBJ2-7	TGTGCCACCAGCAGAGATCGGGGGGGAGGTAGCTCCTACGAGCAGTACTTC	CATSRDRGGGSSYEQYF
TRBD2	TRBV12-3/TRBV12-4	few	16	TRBJ2-2	TGTGCCAGCACCGTGGGGGGGAGGAGGCGCAACGGGGAGCTGTTTTTT	CASTVGGRRRNGELFF
TRBD2	TRBV7-2	many	15	TRBJ2-2	TGTGCCAGCAGCTCCATAGCGGGAGGGGCCGGGGAGCTGTTTTTT	CASSSIAGGAGELFF
TRBD1	TRBV5-6	few	16	TRBJ2-7	TGTGCCAGCAGCTTCCGCGGGACAGGGGGCTCCCACGAGCAGTACTTC	CASSFRGTGGSHEQYF
-	TRBV25-1	many	16	TRBJ1-2	TGTGCCAGCAGTGAATATGGCGGGGGCCGGGACTATGGCTACACCTTC	CASSEYGGGRDYGYTF
-	TRBV12-3/TRBV12-4	few	13	TRBJ2-7	TGTGCCAGCAGTGCAGTACAGGCGACGGAGCAGTACTTC	CASSAVQATEQYF
-	TRBV6-2/TRBV6-3	-	12	TRBJ2-2	TGTGCCAGCAGTTACTTTGCCGGGGAGCTGTTTTTT	CASSYFAGELFF
TRBD1	TRBV12-3/TRBV12-4	few	15	TRBJ2-5	TGTGCCAGCAGTTTAAGAAAGGGGGCTGTGAAGACCCAGTACTTC	CASSLRKGAVKTQYF
-	TRBV20-1	many	15	TRBJ1-5	TGCAGTGCTAGAGCAAGGGGGGTTGGCAATCAGCCCCAGCATTTT	CSARARGVGNQPQHF
-	TRBV29-1	few	15	TRBJ2-7	TGCAGCGTTGTGGGACTCCTACACCTCTCCTACGAGCAGTACTTC	CSVVGLLHLSYEQYF
TRBD2	TRBV29-1	few	15	TRBJ2-3	TGCAGCGTAATAGGCCTAGCGGGCCGCACAGATACGCAGTATTTT	CSVIGLAGRTDTQYF
-	TRBV27	few	17	TRBJ2-7	TGTGCCAGCAGCCCCCTTAAATCACAGGGACGACTCGACGAGCAGTACTTC	CASSPLKSQGRLDEQYF
TRBD1	TRBV5-1	many	15	TRBJ2-7	TGCGCCAGCAGCTTGGCCGGGACAGTTCTTGGGGAGCAGTACTTC	CASSLAGTVLGEQYF
TRBD1	TRBV6-1	few	15	TRBJ2-5	TGTGCCAGCAGCCAGTGGGCAGGGGGTCAAGAGACCCAGTACTTC	CASSQWAGGQETQYF
-	TRBV13	many	14	TRBJ1-1	TGTGCCAGCAGCTTAGGGGGGGCAAACACTGAAGCTTTCTTT	CASSLGGANTEAFF
TRBD1	TRBV12-3/TRBV12-4	-	23	TRBJ2-3	TGTGCCAGCAGTTTGGGAACAGTTTCTGTAACTACTTTACAGGGGGCCATAACAGATACGCAGTATTTT	CASSLGTVSVTTLQGAITDTQYF
-	TRBV7-6	few	13	TRBJ2-5	TGTGCCAGCAGCTTACGGCCTATCGAGACCCAGTACTTC	CASSLRPIETQYF
-	TRBV20-1	few	11	TRBJ1-5	TGCAGACAGAATAGCAATCAGCCCCAGCATTTT	CRQNSNQPQHF
-	TRBV29-1	many	11	TRBJ2-5	TGCAGCGTTGTCCAATGGGCGGCGCAGTACTTC	CSVVQWAAQYF
TRBD2	TRBV4-3	-	19	TRBJ2-3	TGCGCCAGCAGCCAAGGGCTAGCGGGACCATCAATGAGGACAGATACGCAGTATTTT	CASSQGLAGPSMRTDTQYF
-	TRBV14	-	18	TRBJ2-7	TGTGCCAGCAGCCAAGTGGGGACGCTTCCTAAAGGGGACTACGAGCAGTACTTC	CASSQVGTLPKGDYEQYF
-	TRBV20-1	many	13	TRBJ2-5	TGCAGTGCCTTCAGGGAAGGGTGGGAGACCCAGTACTTC	CSAFREGWETQYF
-	TRBV20-1	few	15	TRBJ2-1	TGCAGTGCTAGTCGACTAGGCGAATTCAACAATGAGCAGTTCTTC	CSASRLGEFNNEQFF
TRBD2	TRBV24-1	few	17	TRBJ2-1	TGTGCCACCAGTGATTCCCGGCTAGCGGGAGTGAACAATGAGCAGTTCTTC	CATSDSRLAGVNNEQFF
TRBD1	TRBV18	-	14	TRBJ2-7	TGTGCCAGCTCACCCGGGACAGGGTTCGACGAGCAGTACTTC	CASSPGTGFDEQYF
-	TRBV3-1	many	14	TRBJ2-7	TGTGCCAGCAGCCAAGTGGTATCCACCTACGAGCAGTACTTC	CASSQVVSTYEQYF
TRBD2	TRBV7-6	-	18	TRBJ2-5	TGTGCCAGCAGCTGGGGACTAGCGGGTCAAGGGGCCCAAGAGACCCAGTACTTC	CASSWGLAGQGAQETQYF
TRBD2	TRBV7-3	few	14	TRBJ2-7	TGTGCCAGCAGCCTAAGCGGGAAAGCTGGCGAGCAGTACTTC	CASSLSGKAGEQYF
TRBD1	TRBV29-1	few	16	TRBJ1-2	TGCAGCGTAGGGAACGGACAGGGATCAGCTAACTATGGCTACACCTTC	CSVGNGQGSANYGYTF
TRBD2	TRBV27	-	15	TRBJ2-1	TGTGCCGGGGAGGGTAGCGGGAGGGGCTACAATGAGCAGTTCTTC	CAGEGSGRGYNEQFF
-	TRBV28	-	15	TRBJ2-5	TGTGCCAGCAGTTTATTGGGGGGCGCGGAAGAGACCCAGTACTTC	CASSLLGGAEETQYF
-	TRBV29-1	many	15	TRBJ2-1	TGCAGCGTTGGGGGGAAGGTCGGGAGTTTAAATGAGCAGTTCTTC	CSVGGKVGSLNEQFF
-	TRBV12-3/TRBV12-4	few	14	TRBJ1-3	TGTGCCAGCAGTCCCCATCGAAAGGGCAACACCATATATTTT	CASSPHRKGNTIYF
-	TRBV6-1	-	13	TRBJ2-3	TGTGCCAGCAGCAGAGACATGGGCGATACGCAGTATTTT	CASSRDMGDTQYF
-	TRBV12-3/TRBV12-4	few	14	TRBJ1-5	TGTGCCAGCAACCCCGCAGGGGGCAATCAGCCCCAGCATTTT	CASNPAGGNQPQHF
TRBD1	TRBV24-1	few	14	TRBJ2-1	TGTGCCACCAGTGATAGGGGGCCGGGGAATGAGCAGTTCTTC	CATSDRGPGNEQFF
-	TRBV7-2	few	12	TRBJ1-2	TGTGCCAGCAGCTCCTTCCCGGGTGGCTACACCTTC	CASSSFPGGYTF
TRBD2	TRBV7-2	many	14	TRBJ2-3	TGTGCCAGCAGCTCACTAGCGGGGGGAGATACGCAGTATTTT	CASSSLAGGDTQYF
TRBD1	TRBV12-3/TRBV12-4	-	16	TRBJ1-5	TGTGCCAGCAGTTTGGACAGGGGCAATGGCAATCAGCCCCAGCATTTT	CASSLDRGNGNQPQHF
-	TRBV12-5	few	16	TRBJ1-3	TGTGCTAGTGGTTTGGGTACAGGGAGCTCTGGAAACACCATATATTTT	CASGLGTGSSGNTIYF
-	TRBV12-3/TRBV12-4	-	14	TRBJ2-3	TGTGCCAGCAGTTTAGGAGGGAGAGGATATACGCAGTATTTT	CASSLGGRGYTQYF
-	TRBV6-5	-	18	TRBJ2-2	TGTGCCAGCAGTTACTCGGTCGGTTGGGCCACCCCTACCGGGGAGCTGTTTTTT	CASSYSVGWATPTGELFF
-	TRBV20-1	few	16	TRBJ2-4	TGCAGTGCTAGAGATCCGAGCCACATAGCCAAAAACATTCAGTACTTC	CSARDPSHIAKNIQYF
-	TRBV29-1	-	10	TRBJ1-1	TGCAGCGCTAAGACAGGCGAAGCTTTCTTT	CSAKTGEAFF
-	TRBV4-3	few	15	TRBJ2-7	TGCGCCAGCAGCCAAACCCGGGTGATTTCCTACGAGCAGTACTTC	CASSQTRVISYEQYF
TRBD2	TRBV4-3	-	18	TRBJ2-1	TGCGCCAGCAGCCAAGATACGACTAGCGGGAGGTCCTACAATGAGCAGTTCTTC	CASSQDTTSGRSYNEQFF
TRBD2	TRBV27	few	16	TRBJ2-7	TGTGCCAGCAGCCTGAAGAGCGGGGCTTCAACCTACGAGCAGTACTTC	CASSLKSGASTYEQYF
TRBD1	TRBV29-1	few	14	TRBJ2-2	TGCAGCGTTAGAGGACAGGGACTTGTCGGGGAGCTGTTTTTT	CSVRGQGLVGELFF
TRBD2	TRBV5-1	once	14	TRBJ2-2	TGCGCCAGCAGCTTGGAACTAGCGACCGGGGAGCTGTTTTTT	CASSLELATGELFF